This TCR beta chain was recorded in a study of cytomegalovirus exposure and HLA in healthy donors. Study-wide findings and caveats: Earlier results showed most TCR beta V segments being productive about 87% or about 30% of the time.

In the PCR, 60 Vbeta and 13 Jbeta primers were used. This table comes from immunoSEQ multiplex PCR, and its TCRdb copy is limited to in-frame clones, with some not included. Here the sample spans under 150,000 clones, about 80% being singletons. As concerns this clone: Antigen unknown.

Trimming pared 0 bases from V and 1 base from J, leaving 15 bases between. The germline V gene encodes CDR1 SGHDN and CDR2 FVKESK. The CDR3 spans 17 residues. The sequencing input was PBMCs. The receptor's source is a woman between 25 and 40 years old in good health and CMV-seronegative. The rearrangement uses TRBV14 and TRBJ1-1; no firm D call. The CDR3 region has the DNA TGTGCCAGCAGCCAAGAGGTTGGATGGGCAGGGAACACTGAAGCTTTCTTT. It translates to CASSQEVGWAGNTEAFF. Variable domain in full (rest from reference TRBV14 and TRBJ1-1): EAGVTQFPSHSVIEKGQTVTLRCDPISGHDNLYWYRRVMGKEIKFLLHFVKESKQDESGMPNNRFLAERTGGTYSTLKVQPAELEDSGVYFCASSQEVGWAGNTEAFFGQGTRLTVV.